This passage covers 20 T cell receptor beta chains from one sample sequenced in a study of blood T cell repertoires in COVID-19. The protocol was immunoSEQ multiplex PCR, while the TCRdb copy is restricted to in-frame clones and leaves out a portion. The repertoire consists of around 330,000 clones, with about 85% occurring once and the leading ten covering 1.5% to 2%. Sequencing used PBMCs or T cells enriched from blood (not recorded which). Receptors were obtained from a woman aged 30 to 39 who had been exposed to COVID-19.

The chain employs TRBV29-1 and TRBJ1-2; 11 bases agree with TRBD1. Germline trimming cut 7 bases from V and 8 bases from J; bases unmatched to any gene: 9. The CDR3 consists of 13 residues. CDR1 SQVTM and CDR2 ANQGSEA come from the germline V gene. The CDR3 DNA reads TGCAGCGCGGGTGGACAGGGGGCGCGAGGCTACACCTTC. The encoded protein is CSAGGQGARGYTF.

The chain joins TRBV7-6 to TRBJ1-6; no reliable D call. The CDR3 is 13 amino acids. The V gene lost 2 bases and the J gene lost 7 bases, with 6 bases spanning the gap. The germline gives CDR1 SGHVS, CDR2 FNYEAQ. The CDR3 here is CASSLLENSPLHF. The DNA of the CDR3 is TGTGCCAGCAGCTTATTAGAAAATTCACCCCTCCACTTT.

The CDR3 nucleotides read TGCGCCAGCAGCCCTTTGGGGCCCGGCTCTGGGGCCAACGTCCTGACTTTC. Protein: CASSPLGPGSGANVLTF. This chain uses TRBV5-1 with TRBJ2-6; tentative D call: TRBD1 (5 bases). This CDR3 region has 17 residues. V lost 4 bases, J lost 0 bases, and 14 bases lay in between. Germline CDR1 is SGHRS and CDR2 is YFSETQ.

The genes are TRBV30 and TRBJ2-1; D may be TRBD2 (7 bases). This CDR3 is built from 17 residues. Germline V gives CDR1 GTSNPN, CDR2 SVGIG (reference sequence). Between the trimmed V and J ends, which lost 0 bases and 4 bases, there was a span of 19 bases. The CDR3 is CAWSVVKGGLLYNEQFF. CDR3 in DNA: TGTGCCTGGAGTGTAGTTAAGGGGGGACTACTATACAATGAGCAGTTCTTC.

The chain is built from TRBV24-1 and TRBJ2-1; 7 bases map to TRBD2. J was trimmed by 4 bases and V by 3 bases; bases with no gene match: 2. CDR1 KGHDR and CDR2 SFDVKD come from the germline V gene. This CDR3 has 14 residues. CDR3: CATSDRTSYNEQFF. CDR3 DNA sequence: TGTGCCACCAGTGATAGGACTAGTTACAATGAGCAGTTCTTC.

V is TRBV2 and J is TRBJ2-1; a possible D gene is TRBD2 (5 bases). The germline gives CDR1 SNHLY, CDR2 FYNNEI. V dropped 6 bases and J dropped 7 bases, with 13 bases sitting between them. This CDR3 is 13 amino acids long. The DNA of the CDR3 is TGTGCCAGCAGCGGACCCACGGGGAATGAGCAGTTCTTC. Residues: CASSGPTGNEQFF.

The chain joins TRBV19 to TRBJ2-1, with 8 nucleotides matching TRBD2. Germline trimming cut 1 base from V and 7 bases from J; bases unmatched to any gene: 6. CDR3 length: 15 residues. Looked up from germline, CDR1 is LNHDA and CDR2 is SQIVND (reference sequence). The CDR3 here is CASSIGAGGNNEQFF. In nucleotides, the CDR3 is TGTGCCAGTAGTATAGGTGCGGGAGGAAATAATGAGCAGTTCTTC. The full variable domain, rest sourced from reference TRBV19 and TRBJ2-1, is DGGITQSPKYLFRKEGQNVTLSCEQNLNHDAMYWYRQDPGQGLRLIYYSQIVNDFQKGDIAEGYSVSREKKESFPLTVTSAQKNPTAFYLCASSIGAGGNNEQFFGPGTRLTVL.

The V and J genes are TRBV19 and TRBJ2-4; 7 nucleotides agree with TRBD1. The CDR3 length is 14 residues. The germline V gene has CDR1 LNHDA and CDR2 SQIVND (reference sequence). V trimming: 7 bases; J trimming: 1 base; junction bases outside the gene matches: 4. The CDR3 here is CASIEQGAKNIQYF. CDR3 sequence (DNA): TGTGCCAGTATTGAACAGGGGGCCAAAAACATTCAGTACTTC.

The chain carries TRBV2 and TRBJ1-4; D is undetermined. V was trimmed by 7 bases and J by 4 bases, leaving 22 bases between them. CDR1 and CDR2 (germline): SNHLY, FYNNEI. The CDR3 extends over 17 amino acids. The CDR3, as DNA: TGTGCCAGCAATCCGAACGACGGGAGTGAGGGTAATGAAAAACTGTTTTTT. Translating it yields CASNPNDGSEGNEKLFF.

This chain uses TRBV27 with TRBJ1-5; possible D gene TRBD1, 5 bases. V lost 8 bases and J lost 5, with 16 bases in between. The CDR3 length is 14 residues. Germline-derived CDR1 and CDR2 are MNHEY and SMNVEV (reference sequence). CDR3 sequence reads: CASAKLGPHQPQHF. The CDR3 nucleotides read TGTGCCAGCGCCAAGTTGGGGCCACATCAGCCCCAGCATTTT.

This chain joins TRBV4-3 and TRBJ1-5; no firm D call. V lost 0 bases to trimming and J lost 4 bases, with 4 bases between them. This CDR3 has 13 residues. The germline V gene encodes CDR1 LGHNA and CDR2 YSLEER. The CDR3 loop is CASSQDRNQPQHF. As DNA, the CDR3 is TGCGCCAGCAGCCAAGACAGGAATCAGCCCCAGCATTTT.

The chain carries TRBV11-1 and TRBJ2-5; D is unclear. V dropped 4 bases and J dropped 4 bases, with 4 bases sitting between them. The CDR3 sequence is 11 residues long. Germline-derived CDR1 and CDR2 are SGHAT and FQDESV (reference sequence). The CDR3 is CASSSLETQYF. The DNA for the CDR3 is TGTGCCAGCAGCTCCTTAGAGACCCAGTACTTC. The full variable domain, rest sourced from reference TRBV11-1 and TRBJ2-5, is EAEVAQSPRYKITEKSQAVAFWCDPISGHATLYWYRQILGQGPELLVQFQDESVVDDSQLPKDRFSAERLKGVDSTLKIQPAELGDSAMYLCASSSLETQYFGPGTRLLVL.

This chain connects TRBV11-3 to TRBJ2-3; maybe TRBD2 (6 bases). The CDR3 is made up of 12 amino acids. Trimming left V 6 bases short and J 5 bases short, with 9 bases between. Germline lookup yields CDR1 SGHNT and CDR2 YENEEA. For the CDR3, the DNA is TGTGCCAGCAGTAAGGGAGGAGATACGCAGTATTTT. It specifies CASSKGGDTQYF.

V gene TRBV5-5 combines with J gene TRBJ1-1; D call uncertain. The germline gives CDR1 SGHKS, CDR2 YYEKEE (reference sequence). With 3 bases removed from V and 3 bases from J, the gap between germline ends came to 15 bases. The CDR3 has 15 residues. The CDR3 nucleotides read TGTGCCAGCAGCTCACCCCTGGCCCTTTACACTGAAGCTTTCTTT. It translates to CASSSPLALYTEAFF.

The rearrangement joins TRBV9 to TRBJ1-4, with D unresolved. Trimming cost V 0 bases and J 1 base, with 7 bases left between them. Germline V lookup: CDR1 SGDLS, CDR2 YYNGEE. This CDR3 comprises 15 residues. The CDR3: CASSVAGGTNEKLFF. For the CDR3, the DNA is TGTGCCAGCAGCGTAGCTGGCGGAACTAATGAAAAACTGTTTTTT.

The chain combines TRBV7-6 with TRBJ2-7; 11 bases align to TRBD2. This CDR3 has 15 residues. V trimming: 5 bases; J trimming: 1 base; junction bases outside the gene matches: 4. Germline-derived CDR1 and CDR2 are SGHVS and FNYEAQ. The CDR3 spells CASSRGTSGSYEQYF. The CDR3 nucleotides read TGTGCCAGCAGCCGCGGGACTAGCGGTTCCTACGAGCAGTACTTC.

The chain links TRBV7-3 to TRBJ2-7; no reliable D call. Between the trimmed V and J ends, which lost 3 bases and 2 bases, there was a span of 8 bases. The germline V gene has CDR1 SGHTA and CDR2 FQGTGA. This CDR3 region has 13 residues. Here the CDR3 reads CASSLTSPYEQYF. CDR3 coding DNA: TGTGCCAGCAGCTTGACATCCCCCTACGAGCAGTACTTC.

The V call is TRBV6-5, the J call TRBJ1-1, with D possibly TRBD1 on 5 matching bases. CDR1 is MNHEY and CDR2 is SVGAGI in the germline V gene. Between the trimmed V and J ends, which lost 4 bases and 7 bases, there was a span of 16 bases. The CDR3 has 14 residues. CDR3 coding DNA: TGTGCCAGCAGTTCATTAGGGGCCTCCGATGAAGCTTTCTTT. It specifies CASSSLGASDEAFF.

This clone has just one count. This sequence joins TRBV10-1 and TRBJ2-3; 11 bases match TRBD2. The junction had 10 bases not matched to a gene; V was cut back by 5 bases and J by 6 bases. The CDR3 totals 16 residues. Per germline, CDR1 WNHNN and CDR2 SYGVQD (reference sequence). The CDR3 coding sequence is TGCGCCAGCAGTTCTCTAGCGGGGGGAAGGTCGGATACGCAGTATTTT. Protein sequence: CASSSLAGGRSDTQYF.

This chain joins TRBV19 and TRBJ2-2; 8 nucleotides line up with TRBD1. The germline V gene encodes CDR1 LNHDA and CDR2 SQIVND (reference sequence). The CDR3 consists of 15 residues. The ends lost 9 bases at V and 4 bases at J; junction bases unmatched: 10. CDR3 DNA sequence: TGTGCCAGCCTCAGGGGGCAACGGGGCACCGGGGAGCTGTTTTTT. The encoded protein is CASLRGQRGTGELFF.